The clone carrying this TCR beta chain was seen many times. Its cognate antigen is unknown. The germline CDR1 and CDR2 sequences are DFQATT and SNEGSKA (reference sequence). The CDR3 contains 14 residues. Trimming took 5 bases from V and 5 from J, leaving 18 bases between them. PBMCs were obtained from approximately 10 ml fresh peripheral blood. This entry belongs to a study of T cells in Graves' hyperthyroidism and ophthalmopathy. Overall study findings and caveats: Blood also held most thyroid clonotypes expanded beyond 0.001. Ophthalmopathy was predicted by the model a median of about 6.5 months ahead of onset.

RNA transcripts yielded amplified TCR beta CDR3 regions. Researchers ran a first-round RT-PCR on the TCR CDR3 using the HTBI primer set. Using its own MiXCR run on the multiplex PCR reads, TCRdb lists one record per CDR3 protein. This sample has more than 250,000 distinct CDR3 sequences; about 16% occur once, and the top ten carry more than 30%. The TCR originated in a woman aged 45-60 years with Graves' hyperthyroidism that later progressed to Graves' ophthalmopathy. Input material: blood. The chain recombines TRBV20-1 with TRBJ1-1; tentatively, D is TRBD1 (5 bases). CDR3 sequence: CSARLAGGRTEAFF. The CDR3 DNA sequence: TGCAGTGCTCGGTTAGCGGGGGGACGTACTGAAGCTTTCTTT.